This T cell receptor (beta chain) was documented in a study of CD8 T cells in ankylosing spondylitis. Study outcomes and limitations: A TCR beta motif of about eight highly homologous variants appeared characteristic of ankylosing spondylitis blood. From matched ankylosing spondylitis synovial fluid, disease-linked clones were reportedly recovered at significantly enriched levels. Existing reports had already noted some motif variants in reactive arthritis synovial fluid and blood.

In this sample, this clonotype turned up many times. Its antigen is not identified. One entry per CDR3 protein results from TCRdb running MiXCR on the 5' RACE reads. The table lists some 240,000 distinct CDR3 sequences, 7.3% of them singletons. V shed 3 bases and J 7 bases; nucleotides not matched to a gene: 8. The CDR3 contains 15 residues. The germline V gene has CDR1 MGHRA and CDR2 YSYEKL. The receptor comes from a male donor with ankylosing spondylitis. The chain carries TRBV4-1 and TRBJ2-2, with 7 nucleotides matching TRBD2. Specimen: blood, either unsorted or a sorted T cell fraction (not recorded which). This CDR3 is CASSQMGLLDGELFF. As DNA, the CDR3 is TGCGCCAGCAGCCAGATGGGACTACTCGACGGGGAGCTGTTTTTT.